This T cell receptor beta chain originates from a study of response to subunit inactivated influenza vaccine. Study-wide points: Researchers suggested that each seasonal influenza vaccination recruits few new T cells.

This clonotype was counted at least ten times. The antigen remains undetermined. CDR1 LGHNA and CDR2 YSLEER come from the germline V gene. V lost 5 bases and J lost 4; bases outside the gene matches: 7. The CDR3 length is 15 residues. Each CDR3 protein gets one entry after TCRdb re-called the RT-PCR reads with MiXCR. The table includes about 520,000 distinct CDR3 sequences, 11% detected once. The input for sequencing was PBMCs from blood, taken 45 days after vaccination. The clonotype comes from a man aged 50-60 years who received an inactivated influenza vaccine. J is TRBJ1-1 and V is TRBV4-3; TRBD1 matches at 10 bases. Here the CDR3 DNA reads TGCGCCAGCAGCTCCCAGACAGGGGGCGGCACTGAAGCTTTCTTT. Encoded protein: CASSSQTGGGTEAFF.